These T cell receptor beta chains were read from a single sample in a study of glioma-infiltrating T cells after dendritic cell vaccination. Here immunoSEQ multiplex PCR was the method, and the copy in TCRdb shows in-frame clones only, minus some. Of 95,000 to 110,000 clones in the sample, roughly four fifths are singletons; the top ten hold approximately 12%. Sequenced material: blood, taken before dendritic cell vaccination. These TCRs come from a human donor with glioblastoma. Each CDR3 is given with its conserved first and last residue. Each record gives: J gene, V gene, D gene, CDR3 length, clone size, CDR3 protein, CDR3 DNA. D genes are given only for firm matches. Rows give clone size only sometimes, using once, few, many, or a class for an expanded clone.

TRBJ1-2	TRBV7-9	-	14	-	CASSRGTYNYGYTF	TGTGCCAGCAGCCGAGGGACATACAACTATGGCTACACCTTC
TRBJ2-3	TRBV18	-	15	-	CASSPRDRTTDTQYF	TGTGCCAGCTCACCACGTGACAGAACCACAGATACGCAGTATTTT
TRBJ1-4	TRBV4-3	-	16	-	CASSLGRITTNEKLFF	TGCGCCAGCAGCTTGGGCCGTATTACAACTAATGAAAAACTGTTTTTT
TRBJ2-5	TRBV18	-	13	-	CASSYSFQETQYF	TGTGCCAGCTCCTACAGCTTTCAAGAGACCCAGTACTTC
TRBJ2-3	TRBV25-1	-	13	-	CASSEYSADTQYF	TGTGCCAGCAGTGAATATAGCGCAGATACGCAGTATTTT
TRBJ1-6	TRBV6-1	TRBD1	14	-	CASSRGQNNSPLHF	TGTGCCAGCAGTCGGGGACAGAATAATTCACCCCTCCACTTT
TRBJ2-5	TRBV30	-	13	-	CAWSKARGETQYF	TGTGCCTGGAGTAAGGCGAGGGGGGAGACCCAGTACTTC
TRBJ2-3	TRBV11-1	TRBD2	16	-	CASSSLISGGTDTQYF	TGTGCCAGCAGCTCACTTATTAGCGGGGGCACAGATACGCAGTATTTT
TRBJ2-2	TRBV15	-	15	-	CATNDRDGRTGELFF	TGTGCCACCAACGACAGGGATGGGAGGACCGGGGAGCTGTTTTTT
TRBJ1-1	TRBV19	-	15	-	CASSMYPVMNTEAFF	TGTGCCAGTAGTATGTACCCAGTCATGAACACTGAAGCTTTCTTT
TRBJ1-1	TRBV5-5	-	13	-	CASSLDTPTEAFF	TGTGCCAGCAGCCTGGACACCCCAACTGAAGCTTTCTTT
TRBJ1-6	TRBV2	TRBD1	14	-	CASRSDRVNSPLHF	TGTGCCAGCAGGTCCGACAGGGTAAATTCACCCCTCCACTTT
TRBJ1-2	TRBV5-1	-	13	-	CASSLRTEYGYTF	TGCGCCAGCAGCTTGAGGACAGAATATGGCTACACCTTC
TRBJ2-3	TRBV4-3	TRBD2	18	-	CASSQGTSGGSSTDTQYF	TGCGCCAGCAGCCAAGGGACTAGCGGGGGGTCCAGCACAGATACGCAGTATTTT
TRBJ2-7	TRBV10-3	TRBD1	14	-	CAITEADRGYEQYF	TGTGCCATCACCGAGGCCGACAGGGGGTACGAGCAGTACTTC
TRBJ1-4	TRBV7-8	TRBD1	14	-	CASSLQGAIEKLFF	TGTGCCAGCAGCCTACAGGGGGCGATTGAAAAACTGTTTTTT
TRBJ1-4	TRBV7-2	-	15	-	CASSLVWGVREKLFF	TGTGCCAGCAGCTTAGTCTGGGGGGTGCGCGAAAAACTGTTTTTT
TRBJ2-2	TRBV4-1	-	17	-	CASSQDSQGYDTGELFF	TGCGCCAGCAGCCAAGATTCGCAGGGGTACGACACCGGGGAGCTGTTTTTT
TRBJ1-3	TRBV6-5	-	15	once	CASSKGTPPGNTIYF	TGTGCCAGCAGCAAGGGGACACCCCCTGGAAACACCATATATTTT
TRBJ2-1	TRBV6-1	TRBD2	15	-	CASSVGGNSYNEQFF	TGTGCCAGCAGTGTGGGGGGGAACTCCTACAATGAGCAGTTCTTC
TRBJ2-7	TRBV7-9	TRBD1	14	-	CASSEMGTGFEQYF	TGTGCCAGCAGCGAGATGGGGACAGGGTTCGAGCAGTACTTC
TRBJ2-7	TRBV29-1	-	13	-	CSVESGRTYEQYF	TGCAGCGTTGAATCGGGTCGCACCTACGAGCAGTACTTC
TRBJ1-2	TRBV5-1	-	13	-	CASSLFGGDEDTF	TGCGCCAGCAGCTTGTTCGGAGGGGATGAGGACACCTTC
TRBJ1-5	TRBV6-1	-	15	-	CASRASQGAGQPQHF	TGTGCCAGCAGGGCCTCCCAAGGGGCTGGTCAGCCCCAGCATTTT
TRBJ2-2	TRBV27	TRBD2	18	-	CASSTASGGARGTGELFF	TGTGCCAGCAGTACGGCTAGCGGGGGGGCCAGGGGCACCGGGGAGCTGTTTTTT
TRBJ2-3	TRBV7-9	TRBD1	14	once	CASSNGQGADTQYF	TGTGCCAGCAGCAACGGACAGGGCGCAGATACGCAGTATTTT
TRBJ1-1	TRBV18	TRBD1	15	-	CASSPRTGVGPEAFF	TGTGCCAGCTCACCAAGGACAGGCGTGGGGCCTGAAGCTTTCTTT
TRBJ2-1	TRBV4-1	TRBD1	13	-	CASSRDRGNEQFF	TGCGCCAGCAGCCGCGACAGGGGCAATGAGCAGTTCTTC
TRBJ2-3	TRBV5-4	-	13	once	CASSSDSRDTQYF	TGTGCCAGCAGCTCGGACAGCCGCGATACGCAGTATTTT
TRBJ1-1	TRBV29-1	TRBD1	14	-	CSEANHDRGTEAFF	TGCAGCGAAGCAAACCATGACAGGGGCACTGAAGCTTTCTTT
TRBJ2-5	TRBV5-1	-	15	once	CASSLGGGQQETQYF	TGCGCCAGCAGCTTGGGTGGGGGCCAACAAGAGACCCAGTACTTC
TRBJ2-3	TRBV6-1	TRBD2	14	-	CATRDSGSTDTQYF	TGTGCCACCCGGGATAGCGGGAGTACAGATACGCAGTATTTT
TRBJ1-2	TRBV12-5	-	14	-	CASGLFSPNYGYTF	TGTGCTAGTGGTTTGTTCAGTCCTAACTATGGCTACACCTTC
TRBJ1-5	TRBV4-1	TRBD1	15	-	CASRTGTGRNQPQHF	TGCGCCAGCAGGACCGGGACAGGGCGCAATCAGCCCCAGCATTTT
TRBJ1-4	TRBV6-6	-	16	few	CASTLILGRVNEKLFF	TGTGCCAGCACCCTAATCCTGGGCAGAGTTAATGAAAAACTGTTTTTT
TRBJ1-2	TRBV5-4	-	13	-	CASSLALRYGYTF	TGTGCCAGCAGCTTGGCCTTGCGGTATGGCTACACCTTC